This record concerns one T cell receptor beta chain sequence. Antigen: not known. Trimming shortened V by 2 bases and J by 2 bases, and 16 bases separated the two germline ends. The germline CDR1 and CDR2 sequences are GTSNPN and SVGIG (reference sequence). The CDR3 runs 16 residues. The treatment here: oral pan-JAK inhibitor, 5-10 mg twice daily. The data were obtained in a study of CD8+ T cells in alopecia areata. Overall study findings and caveats: Relative to normal scalp, lesional scalp, especially alopecia totalis/universalis, showed higher clonality. In scalp and blood during tofacitinib, many expanded lesional clones persisted. Sequencing of scalp samples also includes resident alphabeta T cells from normal skin.

Sequencing relied on a cDNA template that was reverse transcribed from extracted RNA. Profiled with immunoSEQ multiplex PCR; TCRdb holds only in-frame clones, not every one. This table has under 150,000 clones, 56% appearing once. The V gene is TRBV30, the J gene TRBJ1-5; tentative D call: TRBD1 (5 bases). The origin of this receptor is a human donor with alopecia areata. This specimen consisted of CD4+ T cells sorted from blood, obtained at week 24, from a patient treated with tofacitinib. The CDR3 is CAWSRGQGPGNQPQHF. In DNA form, the CDR3 reads TGTGCCTGGAGTCGAGGGCAGGGCCCCGGCAATCAGCCCCAGCATTTT.